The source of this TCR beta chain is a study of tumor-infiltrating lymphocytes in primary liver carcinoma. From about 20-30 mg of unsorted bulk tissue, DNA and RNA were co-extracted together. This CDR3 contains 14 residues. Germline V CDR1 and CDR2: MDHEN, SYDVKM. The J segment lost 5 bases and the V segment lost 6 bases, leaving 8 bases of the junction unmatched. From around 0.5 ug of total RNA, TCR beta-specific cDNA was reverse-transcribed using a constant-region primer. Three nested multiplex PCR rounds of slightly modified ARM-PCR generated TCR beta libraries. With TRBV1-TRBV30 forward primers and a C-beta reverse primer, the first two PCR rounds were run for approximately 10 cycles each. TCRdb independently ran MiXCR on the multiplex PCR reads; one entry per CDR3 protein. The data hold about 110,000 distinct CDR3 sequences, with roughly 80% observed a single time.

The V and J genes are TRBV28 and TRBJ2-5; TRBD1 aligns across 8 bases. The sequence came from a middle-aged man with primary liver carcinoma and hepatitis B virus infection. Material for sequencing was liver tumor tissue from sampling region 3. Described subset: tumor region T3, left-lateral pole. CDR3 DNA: TGTGCCAGCAGGCCGGACAGGGTGGTGGAGACCCAGTACTTC. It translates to CASRPDRVVETQYF.